The 23 T cell receptor beta chains given below trace back to one sample, sequenced in a study of PD-L1 blockade in urothelial cancer. Using immunoSEQ multiplex PCR, the repertoire was profiled, and TCRdb retains in-frame clones only, with some absent. The repertoire holds roughly 95,000 clones, around 90% seen once, with roughly 2% in the top ten. The time point was: pretreatment peripheral blood. The sample consisted of PBMCs, taken around atezolizumab (anti-PD-L1) treatment. These receptors were collected from a man in his sixties with urothelial cancer.

The V call is TRBV5-6, the J call TRBJ1-2, with a tentative D call TRBD1 (6 bases). Trimming pared 3 bases from V and 9 bases from J, leaving 9 bases between. The CDR3 contains 11 residues. The germline CDR1 and CDR2 sequences are SGHDT and YYEEEE. The CDR3 region is CASSSRGSYTF. Here the CDR3 DNA reads TGTGCCAGCAGCTCTAGGGGGAGCTACACCTTC.

V usage is TRBV10-3 and J usage is TRBJ2-7; D remains ambiguous. From germline, CDR1 is ENHRY and CDR2 SYGVKD. Trimming removed 7 bases from V and 0 bases from J, with 13 bases in between. This CDR3 has 14 amino acids. The CDR3 DNA reads as TGTGCCATCACCACTAACCCGAGCTCCTACGAGCAGTACTTC. It yields the protein CAITTNPSSYEQYF.

The chain links TRBV4-1 to TRBJ1-2; D ambiguous. V was trimmed by 5 bases and J by 5 bases, leaving 15 bases between them. This CDR3 has 14 amino acids. Germline values: CDR1 MGHRA, CDR2 YSYEKL. CDR3 in amino acids: CASSFRRTSYGYTF. CDR3 nucleotide sequence: TGCGCCAGCAGCTTTCGACGGACTAGTTATGGCTACACCTTC.

This CDR3 reads CASSPVSGGEKLFF. The CDR3 bases are TGTGCCAGCAGCCCGGTCTCGGGAGGTGAAAAACTGTTTTTT. This chain links TRBV7-9 with TRBJ1-4; D unresolved. This CDR3 is built from 14 residues. Trimming removed 5 bases from V and 7 bases from J, with 14 bases in between. The germline CDR1 and CDR2 sequences are SEHNR and FQNEAQ (reference sequence). The entire variable domain, with the rest obtained from reference TRBV7-9 and TRBJ1-4, is as follows: DTGVSQNPRHKITKRGQNVTFRCDPISEHNRLYWYRQTLGQGPEFLTYFQNEAQLEKSRLLSDRFSAERPKGSFSTLEIQRTEQGDSAMYLCASSPVSGGEKLFFGSGTQLSVL.

This chain connects TRBV13 to TRBJ2-7; no clear D. The germline CDR1 and CDR2 sequences are PRHDT and FYEKMQ (reference sequence). The CDR3 sequence is 13 residues long. Between the trimmed V and J ends, which lost 5 bases and 5 bases, there was a span of 13 bases. CDR3 region: CASSTRSFDEQYF. The DNA of the CDR3 is TGTGCCAGCAGCACACGATCGTTCGACGAGCAGTACTTC.

V usage is TRBV28 and J usage is TRBJ1-6, with 7 bases matching TRBD1. Germline V gene data show CDR1 as MDHEN and CDR2 as SYDVKM. The CDR3 has 16 residues. V gave up 6 bases and J gave up 7 bases; unmatched junction bases: 12. CDR3 residues: CASRKRGQVVNSPLHF. The DNA of the CDR3 is TGTGCCAGCAGAAAAAGGGGGCAAGTGGTGAATTCACCCCTCCACTTT.

This chain links TRBV4-3 with TRBJ1-3; D is unclear. Germline loops: CDR1 LGHNA, CDR2 YSLEER. Trimming removed 0 bases from V and 3 bases from J, with 6 bases in between. This CDR3 is built from 14 residues. The CDR3 nucleotides are TGCGCCAGCAGCCAAGATCGGGTTGGAAACACCATATATTTT. Amino acids: CASSQDRVGNTIYF.

The chain employs TRBV28 and TRBJ1-2, with 8 bases identical to TRBD1. V trimming: 4 bases; J trimming: 4 bases; junction bases outside the gene matches: 8. The CDR3 length is 15 residues. Germline lookup yields CDR1 MDHEN and CDR2 SYDVKM. CDR3 coding DNA: TGTGCCAGCAGTTCAGTAGATACAGGGGGCTATGGCTACACCTTC. Protein: CASSSVDTGGYGYTF.

The chain couples TRBV30 to TRBJ1-4; 7 nucleotides align to TRBD1. V shed 0 bases, J shed 8 bases, and the junction held 6 bases outside the gene matches. The CDR3 is 14 residues long. Per the germline V gene, CDR1 is GTSNPN and CDR2 is SVGIG (reference sequence). The chain's CDR3 is CAWSVGTEGEKLFF. DNA for the CDR3: TGTGCCTGGAGTGTTGGGACAGAAGGAGAAAAACTGTTTTTT.

This sequence joins TRBV18 and TRBJ2-1; unclear D gene. V was trimmed by 6 bases and J by 6 bases, leaving 15 bases between them. Germline-derived CDR1 and CDR2 are KGHSH and LQKENI. CDR3 length equals 14 residues. The CDR3 coding sequence is TGTGCCAGCTCGAGTGGAAATACGGGCAATGAGCAGTTCTTC. Translating it yields CASSSGNTGNEQFF.

The chain joins TRBV11-3 to TRBJ2-5; D is possibly TRBD1 (6 bases). Germline assignment: CDR1 SGHNT and CDR2 YENEEA. V lost 3 bases and J lost 5, with 16 bases in between. The CDR3 length is 15 residues. CDR3 sequence (DNA): TGTGCCAGCAGCTTCTCCGGGACAATCATGGAGACCCAGTACTTC. Protein product: CASSFSGTIMETQYF.

In its sample, this clone was seen once. The V and J genes are TRBV29-1 and TRBJ2-1; 11 nucleotides agree with TRBD2. Germline V gene data show CDR1 as SQVTM and CDR2 as ANQGSEA. The CDR3 sequence is 13 residues long. The trim removed 7 bases at V and 6 bases at J, leaving 5 bases unmatched. CDR3 bases: TGCAGCGGGGGACTAGCGGTCAGCAATGAGCAGTTCTTC. Its translation is CSGGLAVSNEQFF.

The chain links TRBV29-1 to TRBJ2-3; D uncertain. Germline-derived CDR1 and CDR2 are SQVTM and ANQGSEA. The CDR3 sequence is 13 residues long. The V end lost 8 bases, the J end lost 0 bases, and 12 bases lay between the germline ends. The CDR3 bases are TGCAGCACATCCCTCATAAGCACAGATACGCAGTATTTT. This sequence encodes CSTSLISTDTQYF.

The chain links TRBV10-3 to TRBJ1-5; D call uncertain. Between the trimmed V and J ends, which lost 8 bases and 3 bases, there was a span of 8 bases. Per the germline V gene, CDR1 is ENHRY and CDR2 is SYGVKD. This CDR3 has 12 amino acids. The CDR3 DNA reads as TGTGCCATCGCGGAAGTCAATCAGCCCCAGCATTTT. It yields the protein CAIAEVNQPQHF.

The J gene is TRBJ1-2, the V gene TRBV28; possibly TRBD1 for D (6 bases). CDR1 is MDHEN, CDR2 SYDVKM, per germline. This CDR3 is built from 16 residues. V was pared by 7 bases and J by 4 bases, with 22 bases between. CDR3 sequence reads: CASIRNGGGPFYGYTF. The DNA of the CDR3 is TGTGCCAGCATCCGTAACGGGGGGGGGCCGTTCTATGGCTACACCTTC.

The CDR3 spells CASSLGYRASYNEQFF. CDR3 DNA: TGTGCCAGCAGCTTAGGGTACAGGGCCTCCTACAATGAGCAGTTCTTC. V and J are TRBV11-2 and TRBJ2-1; maybe TRBD1 (6 bases). Trimming removed 1 base from V and 0 bases from J, with 10 bases in between. Germline V lookup: CDR1 SGHAT, CDR2 FQNNGV. CDR3 length equals 16 residues.

The chain joins TRBV23-1 to TRBJ1-6; D is uncertain. TRBV23-1 is classed as an ORF, of uncertain function. The CDR3 spans 9 residues. Deletions cut 11 bases from V and 9 bases from J, with 5 bases between. The CDR3 DNA is TGCGCCGGGCTTTCACCCCTCCACTTT. This encodes CAGLSPLHF.

The rearrangement joins TRBV6-5 to TRBJ1-1; D possibly corresponds to TRBD1 (5 bases). The CDR3 runs 13 residues. V was shortened by 3 bases and J by 3 bases, with 8 bases between the two germline ends. Germline V gives CDR1 MNHEY, CDR2 SVGAGI. The CDR3 nucleotides are TGTGCCAGCAGTTATCTAGGGGACACTGAAGCTTTCTTT. Amino acids: CASSYLGDTEAFF.

This chain joins TRBV6-1 and TRBJ2-1, with 10 bases that match TRBD2. CDR3 length: 14 residues. Germline V lookup: CDR1 MNHNS, CDR2 SASEGT. The V and J ends lost 3 bases and 11 bases, in that order; junction bases with no gene match: 7. The CDR3: CASSEGTSVVKQFF. The CDR3 nucleotides read TGTGCCAGCAGTGAGGGGACTAGCGTGGTTAAGCAGTTCTTC.

This clone was detected a few times. This rearrangement joins TRBV5-4 to TRBJ2-7; unclear D gene. Looked up from germline, CDR1 is SGHNT and CDR2 is YYREEE (reference sequence). The CDR3 runs to 13 residues. Trimming left V 1 base short and J 3 bases short, with 8 bases between. CDR3 in DNA: TGTGCCAGCAGCTTGATGCCAGTCTACGAGCAGTACTTC. This codes for CASSLMPVYEQYF.

The chain employs TRBV7-2 and TRBJ2-3; 9 bases are shared with TRBD2. Germline-derived CDR1 and CDR2 are SGHTA and FQGNSA. Losses at the gene ends were 1 base for V and 3 bases for J; bases not matched to a gene: 8. CDR3 size: 17 residues. The CDR3 DNA sequence: TGTGCCAGCAGCTTAGGTGGCGGGGGGGCCAGGACAGATACGCAGTATTTT. Translation gives CASSLGGGGARTDTQYF.

This chain uses TRBV6-5 with TRBJ2-7; D might be TRBD2 (6 bases). Germline V gives CDR1 MNHEY, CDR2 SVGAGI. V was shortened by 2 bases and J by 0 bases, with 8 bases between the two germline ends. The CDR3 runs 14 residues. CDR3 region: CASSYGRISYEQYF. In nucleotides, the CDR3 is TGTGCCAGCAGTTACGGGAGGATCTCCTACGAGCAGTACTTC.

The chain links TRBV6-6 to TRBJ1-4, with 7 positions matching TRBD1. CDR1 and CDR2 (germline): MNHNY, SVGAGI (reference sequence). V gave up 1 base and J gave up 2 bases; unmatched junction bases: 4. CDR3 length: 16 amino acids. The CDR3 nucleotides read TGTGCCAGCAGTTACTTTCGACAGGGTACTAATGAAAAACTGTTTTTT. Encoded protein: CASSYFRQGTNEKLFF.